This T cell receptor beta chain was profiled in a study of Tregs in tolerant kidney transplant recipients. Study-wide results and limits: Biological reproducibility was not directly addressed, but technical replication error appeared minimal. For some patients, primers changed over time, blocking nucleotide-level comparison. Antigen-driven expansion was suggested because donor-specific Tregs expanded more than all Tregs in tolerant patients.

Related graft donors supplied nonmyeloablative bone marrow transplants, and mixed chimerism was transient. Unstimulated Tregs (CD4+CD25+CD127-) and CD4+CD25- non-Tregs were sorted from PBMCs. Clones were sequenced by immunoSEQ multiplex PCR, and TCRdb holds only the in-frame ones, with some missing. This specimen shows approximately 15,000 clones; the ten leading clones hold 25% to 30%. Regarding this clone: No antigen is known for it. The junction departs from germline at one end; a sequencing error may be responsible.

This sequence originates from a human patient who received a combined kidney and bone marrow transplant. Some T cells may be transferred from the graft donor. Sequenced material: CD8+ T cells from blood (PBMCs), taken 6 months after the transplant.

This chain's CDR3 is CAQNTGELFF. The covered CDR3 bases are TGCGCGCAGAACACCGGGGAG. The V gene is TRBV7-9, the J gene TRBJ2-2; D call uncertain. The DNA ends 3 residues before the CDR3 does, and the rest of the CDR3 is filled in from the germline J gene. The CDR3 contains 10 residues. Germline CDR1 reads SEHNR; CDR2 reads FQNEAQ (reference sequence).